This T cell receptor (beta chain) emerged from a study of shared clonotypes between healthy human individuals. Findings of the study overall: The expectation was that sequencing depth would affect clonotype sharing among donors. The four-donor shared clonotypes exceeded non-shared clonotypes in generation probability, with non-shared ones scoring lower.

As for this clone: Its antigen is unknown.

Each sample came from a Caucasian adult donor living in Nashville, Tennessee. A CD45RA-negative memory subset and a CD45RA+ naive subset were separated from the CD4+ cells. Only in-frame clones appear in the TCRdb table, and some are missing; sequencing was by immunoSEQ multiplex PCR. The table records about 2.4 million clones, 93% of them present only once. Per germline, CDR1 LNHDA and CDR2 SQIVND (reference sequence). The ends lost 5 bases at V and 2 bases at J; junction bases unmatched: 10. The CDR3 consists of 16 residues. The TCR originated in a man aged 18 to 29 in good health. Some clones in this sample may be carry-over from other donors' samples. The sequenced material came from naive CD4+ T cells from PBMCs. Subset denoted: CD45RA+ positively selected. The chain carries TRBV19 and TRBJ2-3; TRBD1 matches at 7 bases. CDR3 loop: CASSPGQARYTDTQYF. The CDR3 bases are TGTGCCAGTAGTCCCGGACAGGCTCGATACACAGATACGCAGTATTTT. Combining the CDR3 with reference TRBV19 and TRBJ2-3 gives the whole variable domain DGGITQSPKYLFRKEGQNVTLSCEQNLNHDAMYWYRQDPGQGLRLIYYSQIVNDFQKGDIAEGYSVSREKKESFPLTVTSAQKNPTAFYLCASSPGQARYTDTQYFGPGTRLTVL.